This T cell receptor beta chain was observed in a study of T cell changes during pregnancy in multiple sclerosis. This CDR3 has 14 residues. The germline V gene has CDR1 MDHEN and CDR2 SYDVKM. Trimming removed 5 bases from V and 2 bases from J, with 13 bases in between. Assay: immunoSEQ multiplex PCR; the TCRdb copy retains only in-frame clones and omits some. This table has tens of thousands of clones, approximately 91% appearing once. The TCR sequence derives from a female donor with multiple sclerosis, enrolled in a pregnancy study. This material consisted of peripheral blood, taken in the third trimester of pregnancy. The chain is built from TRBV28 and TRBJ2-7; a weak D match, TRBD2 (6 bases). This CDR3 reads CASSPNWGAYEQYF. For the CDR3, the DNA is TGTGCCAGCAGTCCGAACTGGGGGGCCTACGAGCAGTACTTC.